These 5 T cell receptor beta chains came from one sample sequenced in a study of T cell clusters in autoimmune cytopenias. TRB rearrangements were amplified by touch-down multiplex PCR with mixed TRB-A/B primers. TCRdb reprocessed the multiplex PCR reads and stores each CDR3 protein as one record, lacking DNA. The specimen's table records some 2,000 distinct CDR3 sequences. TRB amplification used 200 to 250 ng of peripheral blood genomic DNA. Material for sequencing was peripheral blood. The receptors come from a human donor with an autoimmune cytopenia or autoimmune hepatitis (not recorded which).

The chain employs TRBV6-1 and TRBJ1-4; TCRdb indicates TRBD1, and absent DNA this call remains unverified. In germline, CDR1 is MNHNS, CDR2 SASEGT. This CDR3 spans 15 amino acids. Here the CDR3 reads CASSDPGQGNEKLFF.

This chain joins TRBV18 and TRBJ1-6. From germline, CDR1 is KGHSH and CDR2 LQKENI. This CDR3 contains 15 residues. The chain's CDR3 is CASSLTVTGGSPLHF. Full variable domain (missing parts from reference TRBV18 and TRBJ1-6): NAGVMQNPRHLVRRRGQEARLRCSPMKGHSHVYWYRQLPEEGLKFMVYLQKENIIDESGMPKERFSAEFPKEGPSILRIQQVVRGDSAAYFCASSLTVTGGSPLHFGNGTRLTVT.

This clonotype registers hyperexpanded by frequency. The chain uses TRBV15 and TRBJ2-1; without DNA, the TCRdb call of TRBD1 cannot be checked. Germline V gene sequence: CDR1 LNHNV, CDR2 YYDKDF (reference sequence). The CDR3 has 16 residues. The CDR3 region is CATSRDGGGEYNEQFF.

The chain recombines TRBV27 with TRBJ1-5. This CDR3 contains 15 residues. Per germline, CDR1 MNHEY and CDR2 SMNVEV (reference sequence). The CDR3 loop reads CASSVTRAGNQPQHF.

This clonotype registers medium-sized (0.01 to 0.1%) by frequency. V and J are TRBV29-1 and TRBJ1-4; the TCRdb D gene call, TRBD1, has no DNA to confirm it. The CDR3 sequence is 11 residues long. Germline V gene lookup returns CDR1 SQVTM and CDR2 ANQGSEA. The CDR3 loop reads CSVDRGEKLFF. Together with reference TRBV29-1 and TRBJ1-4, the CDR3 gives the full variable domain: SAVISQKPSRDICQRGTSLTIQCQVDSQVTMMFWYRQQPGQSLTLIATANQGSEATYESGFVIDKFPISRPNLTFSTLTVSNMSPEDSSIYLCSVDRGEKLFFGSGTQLSVL.